The following is a T cell receptor beta chain sequence with its context. Under the authors' procedure: Estimated nucleated cell counts came from reference gene primer amplification. Data came from immunoSEQ multiplex PCR; TCRdb stores just in-frame clones and leaves some out. D and trimming were read from the DNA, whereas the V and J calls and clone size are those reported in that table. This table holds about 200,000 clones, approximately 87% found once. This sample is part of a study of blood T cell repertoires in COVID-19. Study context: From T cells, B-cell-depleted T cells, or PBMCs came the material, which was cDNA or gDNA.

The CDR3 runs to 16 residues. Germline V CDR1 and CDR2: KGHDR, SFDVKD. The ends lost 4 bases at V and 0 bases at J; junction bases unmatched: 7. What was sequenced was peripheral blood. This clonotype originated in a woman between 65 and 79 years old with acute or convalescent COVID-19. J is TRBJ1-1 and V is TRBV24-1; 7 nucleotides match TRBD1. Here the CDR3 DNA reads TGTGCCACCAGTGACGGAGACAGGGCGGTGAACACTGAAGCTTTCTTT. This sequence encodes CATSDGDRAVNTEAFF.